The 22 T cell receptor beta chains in this list originate from one sample, sequenced in a study of T cells after yellow fever vaccination. TCRdb re-called the 5' RACE reads through MiXCR, storing one row per CDR3 protein. The table shows more than 50,000 distinct CDR3 sequences, with approximately 6.1% occurring only once. The sequencing used PBMCs, either bulk or a sorted T-cell subset (CD4+, CD8+, memory, or dextramer-sorted; not recorded which), collected on the day of the yellow fever booster vaccination. All receptors derive from a young man who received the YFV17D yellow fever vaccine.

This clonotype occurred many times. The chain is built from TRBV4-3 and TRBJ2-2; D is possibly TRBD2 (5 bases). Trimming cost V 4 bases and J 6 bases, with 15 bases left between them. Germline lookup yields CDR1 LGHNA and CDR2 YSLEER. The CDR3 consists of 15 residues. Here the CDR3 reads CASSPGLTGAGELFF. CDR3 nucleotide sequence: TGCGCCAGCAGCCCTGGCCTAACCGGGGCCGGGGAGCTGTTTTTT.

This chain connects TRBV5-4 to TRBJ1-2; the D is unclear. V lost 4 bases to trimming and J lost 4 bases, with 20 bases between them. The CDR3 contains 16 residues. The germline V gene encodes CDR1 SGHNT and CDR2 YYREEE (reference sequence). The CDR3 nucleotides are TGTGCCAGCAGCCGCGTCGGGGAGGGCCTGGCCTATGGCTACACCTTC. Residues: CASSRVGEGLAYGYTF.

The chain links TRBV27 to TRBJ1-1; D is possibly TRBD1 (5 bases). The CDR3 covers 13 residues. CDR1 and CDR2 (germline): MNHEY, SMNVEV (reference sequence). V lost 8 bases, J lost 3 bases, and 13 bases lay in between. CDR3 region: CASAWGPYTEAFF. The CDR3, as DNA: TGTGCCAGCGCTTGGGGCCCATACACTGAAGCTTTCTTT.

The J gene is TRBJ1-2, the V gene TRBV4-1, with D uncertain. The germline V and J ends were trimmed by 0 bases and 4 bases, with 12 bases remaining between them. Germline CDR1 is MGHRA and CDR2 is YSYEKL. The CDR3 totals 15 residues. Written as DNA, the CDR3 is TGCGCCAGCAGCCAAGATTCGGCGGAGATCTATGGCTACACCTTC. Translated, it gives CASSQDSAEIYGYTF.

A few counts support this clonotype. This chain joins TRBV14 and TRBJ1-1; D is perhaps TRBD1 (6 bases). The germline V and J ends were trimmed by 4 bases and 3 bases, with 12 bases remaining between them. The germline V gene encodes CDR1 SGHDN and CDR2 FVKESK. CDR3 length: 14 amino acids. The CDR3 reads CASSPLAGDTEAFF. The DNA of the CDR3 is TGTGCCAGCAGCCCCCTGGCAGGGGACACTGAAGCTTTCTTT. The whole variable domain, filled in from reference TRBV14 and TRBJ1-1, reads EAGVTQFPSHSVIEKGQTVTLRCDPISGHDNLYWYRRVMGKEIKFLLHFVKESKQDESGMPNNRFLAERTGGTYSTLKVQPAELEDSGVYFCASSPLAGDTEAFFGQGTRLTVV.

This clonotype was seen at least ten times. The genes are TRBV24-1 and TRBJ2-3; no clear D gene. This CDR3 contains 13 residues. CDR1 is KGHDR, CDR2 SFDVKD, per germline. Trimming cost V 3 bases and J 2 bases, with 5 bases left between them. The CDR3 loop reads CATSDLVTDTQYF. The CDR3 DNA is TGTGCCACCAGTGATCTCGTCACAGATACGCAGTATTTT.

This clonotype has just a few counts. This chain links TRBV7-9 with TRBJ1-2, with 8 bases fitting TRBD1. Germline loops: CDR1 SEHNR, CDR2 FQNEAQ (reference sequence). The CDR3 runs to 13 residues. The junction had 7 bases not matched to a gene; V was cut back by 5 bases and J by 8 bases. The CDR3 nucleotides are TGTGCCAGCAGCGTACGGACAGGGTGGGGCTACACCTTC. Translation gives CASSVRTGWGYTF.

A word on this clonotype: A much bigger clone sits one base away, suggesting this may be a read error. The rearrangement joins TRBV5-1 to TRBJ2-3; D is possibly TRBD1 or TRBD2 (6 bases each). Trimming removed 6 bases from V and 4 bases from J, with 15 bases in between. CDR1 is SGHRS and CDR2 is YFSETQ in the germline V gene. The CDR3 contains 14 residues. The DNA of the CDR3 is TGCGCCAGCATAAAGGGGGGCGGCTCAGATACGCAGTATTTT. Protein sequence: CASIKGGGSDTQYF.

Regarding this clonotype: A much larger clone lies one base from this, so it may be a read error. The gene calls are TRBV29-1 and TRBJ2-5, with 11 bases fitting TRBD2. The CDR3 is 14 amino acids. Trimming at V came to 3 bases and at J to 1 base, leaving 1 base not matched to a gene. Germline loops: CDR1 SQVTM, CDR2 ANQGSEA. CDR3 bases: TGCAGCGTTGATCTAGCGGGGGGCCAAGAGACCCAGTACTTC. It is translated as CSVDLAGGQETQYF.

In this sample, this clonotype turned up many times. The V call is TRBV12-3 or TRBV12-4, the J call TRBJ2-7, with D tentatively TRBD1 or TRBD2 (6 bases each). Deletions cut 4 bases from V and 2 bases from J, with 15 bases between. The CDR3 extends over 15 amino acids. In DNA, the CDR3 is TGTGCCAGCAGTTGGGCGACGGGGGCGGCCTACGAGCAGTACTTC. Translation gives CASSWATGAAYEQYF.

V usage is TRBV4-1 and J usage is TRBJ2-2; D perhaps matches TRBD1 (6 bases). V lost 7 bases to trimming and J lost 5 bases, with 8 bases between them. Germline V lookup: CDR1 MGHRA, CDR2 YSYEKL. This CDR3 is 12 amino acids long. The CDR3 region is CASITGTGELFF. In DNA, the CDR3 is TGCGCCAGCATAACAGGGACCGGGGAGCTGTTTTTT.

This rearrangement joins TRBV2 to TRBJ1-3; TRBD1 is a possible D gene (5 bases). Trimming shortened V by 2 bases and J by 0 bases, and 14 bases separated the two germline ends. This CDR3 spans 17 amino acids. The germline V gene has CDR1 SNHLY and CDR2 FYNNEI. The DNA of the CDR3 is TGTGCCAGCAGTGAACGAAAGGGGTCCTACTCTGGAAACACCATATATTTT. It encodes CASSERKGSYSGNTIYF.

This clonotype has just a few counts. V usage is TRBV11-2 and J usage is TRBJ2-5, with a weak D call TRBD1 (6 bases). The germline V and J ends were trimmed by 0 bases and 2 bases, with 10 bases remaining between them. The CDR3 runs to 15 residues. Germline assignment: CDR1 SGHAT and CDR2 FQNNGV. The CDR3: CASSLEAGEQETQYF. The CDR3 DNA follows: TGTGCCAGCAGCTTAGAGGCAGGGGAACAAGAGACCCAGTACTTC.

In its sample, this clonotype was seen many times. This chain joins TRBV4-3 and TRBJ1-1, with D possibly TRBD1 on 5 matching bases. Germline V CDR1 and CDR2: LGHNA, YSLEER. The CDR3 is 14 amino acids. Trimming shortened V by 0 bases and J by 3 bases, and 8 bases separated the two germline ends. The CDR3 is CASSQDQGYTEAFF. CDR3 DNA sequence: TGCGCCAGCAGCCAAGATCAGGGTTACACTGAAGCTTTCTTT.

V and J are TRBV12-3 or TRBV12-4 and TRBJ1-6, with D maybe TRBD1 (5 bases). The CDR3 has 16 residues. The V end was cut by 6 bases, the J end by 14 bases, with 26 bases between. The CDR3 nucleotides are TGTGCCAGCAGCCAACACGACAGAATAGACCGGGAGGCCCTCCACTTT. The encoded protein is CASSQHDRIDREALHF.

This clonotype was counted a few times. The CDR3 region has the DNA TGTGCCAGCTCACCCGGGACAGATTCCTACGAGCAGTACGTC. Translating it yields CASSPGTDSYEQYV. The J gene is TRBJ2-7, the V gene TRBV18; 7 bases align to TRBD1. Germline CDR1 and CDR2: KGHSH and LQKENI. J gave up 1 base and V 3 bases, and 3 bases lay outside the gene matches. The CDR3 is 14 amino acids.

Points on this clonotype: Just one base apart from a much larger clone, this may be a read error. V and J are TRBV20-1 and TRBJ2-5; maybe TRBD2 (5 bases). CDR1 DFQATT and CDR2 SNEGSKA come from the germline V gene (reference sequence). The CDR3 contains 13 residues. The CDR3 region has the DNA TGCAGTGTCACGCCGGGGAGCCAAGAGAACCAGTACTTC. Its translation: CSVTPGSQENQYF.

The sample holds many counts of this clonotype. The chain links TRBV20-1 to TRBJ1-1, with 7 bases identical to TRBD1. The V gene end was trimmed by 7 bases and the J gene end by 0 bases; junction bases not matched to a gene: 5. There are 13 residues in the CDR3. Per germline, CDR1 DFQATT and CDR2 SNEGSKA (reference sequence). The CDR3 reads CSGVQGMNTEAFF. The DNA of the CDR3 is TGCAGTGGCGTACAGGGGATGAACACTGAAGCTTTCTTT.

Only a few counts were recorded for this clonotype. The gene calls are TRBV19 and TRBJ2-1; D gene uncertain. The germline CDR1 and CDR2 sequences are LNHDA and SQIVND (reference sequence). This CDR3 contains 12 residues. Trimming shortened V by 6 bases and J by 7 bases, and 10 bases separated the two germline ends. CDR3 region: CASSPGRNEQFF. CDR3 bases: TGTGCCAGTAGCCCGGGCCGGAATGAGCAGTTCTTC.

This clonotype occurred many times. This chain connects TRBV29-1 to TRBJ1-2; TRBD1 is a possible D gene (5 bases). V was clipped by 4 bases and J by 2 bases, with 11 bases between them. This CDR3 has 13 residues. CDR1 is SQVTM and CDR2 is ANQGSEA in the germline V gene. CDR3 protein: CSVGQRNNYGYTF. DNA of the CDR3: TGCAGCGTTGGACAGCGAAACAACTATGGCTACACCTTC.

This clonotype was seen repeatedly, ten times or more. The chain links TRBV5-1 to TRBJ2-2; D might be TRBD1 (5 bases). The V and J ends lost 5 bases and 6 bases respectively, with 11 bases between them. CDR3 size: 13 residues. Germline V gene data show CDR1 as SGHRS and CDR2 as YFSETQ. The CDR3 protein is CASRLTGSGELFF. The CDR3 DNA follows: TGCGCCAGCAGGCTCACAGGTTCCGGGGAGCTGTTTTTT.

This clonotype was seen many times. This chain connects TRBV7-2 to TRBJ2-1, with 12 bases lining up with TRBD2. Per germline, CDR1 SGHTA and CDR2 FQGNSA. The CDR3 totals 16 residues. The trim removed 5 bases at V and 4 bases at J, leaving 6 bases unmatched. CDR3 sequence reads: CASSLHLAGGYNEQFF. CDR3 DNA sequence: TGTGCCAGCAGCCTCCACCTAGCGGGGGGGTACAATGAGCAGTTCTTC.